These 13 T cell receptor beta chains were all obtained from the same sample, sequenced in a study of response to subunit inactivated influenza vaccine (dated by TCRdb to the late 2010s). Library creation used RT-PCR. The sequencer was an Illumina HiSeq 2500. The public sequencing data were trimmed at Q25 with fastp and processed into clonotypes with MiXCR by TCRdb, which kept only in-frame beta chains. Rows are unified per CDR3 protein, each entry keeping the most common DNA and genes. This sample is represented by 700,000 to 900,000 distinct CDR3 sequences; 21% of them were singletons. The leading ten clones occupy roughly a tenth of the sample. The sample in question was PBMCs from blood, obtained roughly 5 days after vaccination. Receptors originate from a man between 50 and 59 years old who received an inactivated influenza vaccine. Donor details come from another sample of the same person, matched by shared clones.

Worth noting for this clonotype: A much larger clone lies one base from this, so it may be a read error. The V call is TRBV12-3 or TRBV12-4, the J call TRBJ2-7; no definite D call. The CDR3 is 11 amino acids. This CDR3 is CASTGSYGQYF. The CDR3 DNA reads TGTGCCAGCACCGGGTCCTACGGGCAGTACTTC.

This clonotype came up many times. The chain is built from TRBV12-3 or TRBV12-4 and TRBJ2-7; 9 bases are a match to TRBD1. V was pared by 5 bases and J by 6 bases, with 2 bases of the junction left unmatched. There are 12 residues in the CDR3. The CDR3 nucleotides are TGTGCCAGCAGTGTGGACAGGGGCGAGCAGTACTTC. This sequence encodes CASSVDRGEQYF.

This chain joins TRBV11-2 and TRBJ2-1; TRBD2 matches 13 bases. Germline V gene lookup returns CDR1 SGHAT and CDR2 FQNNGV. This CDR3 region has 18 residues. V shed 6 bases and J 0 bases; nucleotides not matched to a gene: 8. CDR3 coding DNA: TGTGCCAGCAGACCGGGACTAGCGGGAACTAGCTCCTACAATGAGCAGTTCTTC. Translated: CASRPGLAGTSSYNEQFF.

This chain links TRBV6-1 with TRBJ2-7; 14 nucleotides agree with TRBD2. The CDR3 consists of 15 residues. V lost 6 bases and J lost 3; bases outside the gene matches: 4. Germline CDR1 reads MNHNS; CDR2 reads SASEGT. Written as DNA, the CDR3 is TGTGCCAGCAGGATCGGGACTAGCGGGGGCTACGAGCAGTACTTC. Amino acids: CASRIGTSGGYEQYF.

The genes are TRBV5-1 and TRBJ2-7; maybe TRBD1 (6 bases). In germline, CDR1 is SGHRS, CDR2 YFSETQ. The CDR3 contains 15 residues. Between the trimmed V and J ends, which lost 4 bases and 2 bases, there was a span of 16 bases. Written as DNA, the CDR3 is TGCGCCAGCAGCGAGGACAGCCCCTTAACCTACGAGCAGTACTTC. Translated, it gives CASSEDSPLTYEQYF. The variable domain in full, completed from reference TRBV5-1 and TRBJ2-7, reads KAGVTQTPRYLIKTRGQQVTLSCSPISGHRSVSWYQQTPGQGLQFLFEYFSETQRNKGNFPGRFSGRQFSNSRSEMNVSTLELGDSALYLCASSEDSPLTYEQYFGPGTRLTVT.

This clonotype was counted at least ten times. J is TRBJ2-7 and V is TRBV20-1, with TRBD2 matching 7 bases. The junction had 9 bases not matched to a gene; V was cut back by 3 bases and J by 4 bases. The CDR3 sequence is 14 residues long. Germline-derived CDR1 and CDR2 are DFQATT and SNEGSKA (reference sequence). CDR3 in amino acids: CSARGGRASYEQYF. For the CDR3, the DNA is TGCAGTGCTAGGGGGGGGAGGGCCAGTTACGAGCAGTACTTC.

The CDR3 here is CASSPGTARNSYNEQFF. CDR3 nucleotide sequence: TGTGCCAGCAGCCCCGGGACAGCGCGTAACTCCTACAATGAGCAGTTCTTC. This sequence joins TRBV7-2 and TRBJ2-1, with 7 bases matching TRBD1. The CDR3 runs to 17 residues. Looked up from germline, CDR1 is SGHTA and CDR2 is FQGNSA. V shed 5 bases, J shed 0 bases, and the junction held 10 bases outside the gene matches.

The chain combines TRBV2 with TRBJ2-3; no definite D call. CDR3 length: 12 residues. V was pared by 6 bases and J by 14 bases, with 18 bases between. Germline values: CDR1 SNHLY, CDR2 FYNNEI. CDR3: CASRTDVLYPYF. CDR3 in DNA: TGTGCCAGCAGGACCGATGTTCTATATCCGTATTTT.

The chain joins TRBV7-2 to TRBJ2-3, with 10 bases aligning to TRBD2. J lost 6 bases, V lost 8 bases, and 8 bases had no gene match. Germline CDR1 is SGHTA and CDR2 is FQGNSA. This CDR3 has 14 amino acids. DNA of the CDR3: TGTGCCAGCGGCCTTGGGACTAGCGAGGATACGCAGTATTTT. Protein product: CASGLGTSEDTQYF.

V gene TRBV12-3 or TRBV12-4 combines with J gene TRBJ1-4; TRBD1 matches at 8 bases. The CDR3 length is 14 residues. The V segment lost 6 bases and the J segment 5 bases; nucleotides outside the gene matches: 5. The CDR3 coding sequence is TGTGCCAGCAGATGGACAGGGAAGAATGAAAAACTGTTTTTT. This gives the protein CASRWTGKNEKLFF.

The CDR3 loop is CSVIQGNSNQPQHF. The CDR3 coding sequence is TGCAGCGTTATACAGGGGAATAGCAATCAGCCCCAGCATTTT. V and J are TRBV29-1 and TRBJ1-5; 7 bases agree with TRBD1. Unmatched junction bases numbered 4, after V lost 5 bases and J lost 0 bases. Germline V CDR1 and CDR2: SQVTM, ANQGSEA. The CDR3 is 14 amino acids.

The chain has TRBV12-3 or TRBV12-4 and TRBJ2-5; TRBD2 matches 11 bases. V trimming: 5 bases; J trimming: 3 bases; junction bases outside the gene matches: 5. The CDR3 covers 15 residues. This CDR3 reads CASSPLTSGEETQYF. DNA for the CDR3: TGTGCCAGCAGTCCTCTGACTAGCGGGGAAGAGACCCAGTACTTC.

This clonotype was detected only a few times. The V call is TRBV5-1, the J call TRBJ2-5; no clear D gene. Trimming cost V 0 bases and J 0 bases, with 9 bases left between them. CDR3 length: 15 residues. Germline V lookup: CDR1 SGHRS, CDR2 YFSETQ. For the CDR3, the DNA is TGCGCCAGCAGCTTGGCCTTGGGGTACCAAGAGACCCAGTACTTC. Translated, it gives CASSLALGYQETQYF. The full variable domain, with the rest looked up from reference TRBV5-1 and TRBJ2-5, is KAGVTQTPRYLIKTRGQQVTLSCSPISGHRSVSWYQQTPGQGLQFLFEYFSETQRNKGNFPGRFSGRQFSNSRSEMNVSTLELGDSALYLCASSLALGYQETQYFGPGTRLLVL.